These 18 T cell receptor beta chains originate from one sample sequenced in a study of early T cells in non-severe SARS-CoV-2 infection. TCRdb analysed the 5' RACE reads with MiXCR anew, one entry per CDR3 protein. The sample carries about 55,000 distinct CDR3 sequences, around 6.6% recorded once. Sequencing used whole blood, obtained at baseline. These TCRs come from an adult who was a healthcare worker with PCR-confirmed SARS-CoV-2 infection or an uninfected control (not recorded which).

The rearrangement links TRBV6-2 or TRBV6-3 to TRBJ1-1; D is uncertain. This CDR3 has 11 residues. Looked up from germline, CDR1 is MNHEY and CDR2 is SVGEGT. V lost 8 bases and J lost 0, with 4 bases in between. The CDR3 here is CASRMNTEAFF. The DNA of the CDR3 is TGTGCCAGCCGTATGAACACTGAAGCTTTCTTT.

CDR3 loop: CATSRAEGEKLFF. CDR3 DNA sequence: TGTGCCACCAGCAGGGCAGAGGGGGAAAAACTGTTTTTT. The chain couples TRBV15 to TRBJ1-4, with D perhaps matching TRBD1 (5 bases). This CDR3 comprises 13 residues. Trimming left V 3 bases short and J 8 bases short, with 10 bases between. The germline V gene encodes CDR1 LNHNV and CDR2 YYDKDF (reference sequence).

The chain is built from TRBV12-3 or TRBV12-4 and TRBJ2-7; 9 bases align to TRBD2. The V gene end was trimmed by 8 bases and the J gene end by 7 bases; junction bases not matched to a gene: 15. The CDR3 extends over 15 amino acids. This CDR3 is CASCRRGGAVGEQYF. As DNA, the CDR3 is TGTGCCAGCTGTCGTCGCGGGGGGGCCGTGGGAGAGCAGTACTTC.

This clonotype was observed many times. The J gene is TRBJ1-6, the V gene TRBV7-8; no firm D call. The CDR3 spans 15 residues. V gave up 2 bases and J gave up 1 base, with 6 bases separating them. Germline loops: CDR1 SGHVS, CDR2 FQNEAQ. Here the CDR3 reads CASSLMRSYNSPLHF. CDR3 sequence (DNA): TGTGCCAGCAGCTTAATGAGATCCTATAATTCACCCCTCCACTTT.

Ten or more counts support this clonotype. The chain joins TRBV14 to TRBJ2-6; D may be TRBD2 (5 bases). The CDR3 is 19 amino acids. Germline-derived CDR1 and CDR2 are SGHDN and FVKESK. Trimming took 1 base from V and 3 from J, leaving 19 bases between them. In nucleotides, the CDR3 is TGTGCCAGCAGCCAAGCGACCCGATTTCGGGCGGGTGGGGCCAACGTCCTGACTTTC. Its protein product is CASSQATRFRAGGANVLTF. Complete variable domain (other parts from reference TRBV14 and TRBJ2-6): EAGVTQFPSHSVIEKGQTVTLRCDPISGHDNLYWYRRVMGKEIKFLLHFVKESKQDESGMPNNRFLAERTGGTYSTLKVQPAELEDSGVYFCASSQATRFRAGGANVLTFGAGSRLTVL.

This clonotype was recorded at least ten times. The chain employs TRBV6-1 and TRBJ1-5, with D possibly being TRBD1 (5 bases). The CDR3 runs to 16 residues. V lost 6 bases and J 6 bases, leaving 21 bases between the germline ends. Germline V gene lookup returns CDR1 MNHNS and CDR2 SASEGT. The CDR3 DNA reads TGTGCCAGCAGAGTTACCAGGGTAGTCCGGGGTCAGCCCCAGCATTTT. This gives the protein CASRVTRVVRGQPQHF.

In its sample, this clonotype was seen many times. This chain uses TRBV10-3 with TRBJ1-5; D uncertain. V gave up 0 bases and J gave up 0 bases, with 6 bases separating them. This CDR3 has 15 amino acids. Germline loops: CDR1 ENHRY, CDR2 SYGVKD. As DNA, the CDR3 is TGTGCCATCAGTGAGTCGTCCGGTAGCAATCAGCCCCAGCATTTT. Encoded protein: CAISESSGSNQPQHF.

The chain links TRBV29-1 to TRBJ2-3; no clear D. Trimming removed 7 bases from V and 5 bases from J, with 16 bases in between. Germline assignment: CDR1 SQVTM and CDR2 ANQGSEA. The CDR3 runs 13 residues. DNA of the CDR3: TGCAGCGCCCGCCTGAGGACGAGAGATACGCAGTATTTT. It yields the protein CSARLRTRDTQYF.

This clonotype occurred many times. The rearrangement links TRBV20-1 to TRBJ1-5, with TRBD1 matching over 11 bases. V was pared by 4 bases and J by 3 bases, with 8 bases of the junction left unmatched. This CDR3 region has 16 residues. Germline V lookup: CDR1 DFQATT, CDR2 SNEGSKA (reference sequence). CDR3 coding DNA: TGCAGTGCTACCACCCGGACAGGGGGCTTCAATCAGCCCCAGCATTTT. The encoded protein is CSATTRTGGFNQPQHF.

The chain has TRBV19 and TRBJ2-1, with 8 positions matching TRBD2. CDR3 length: 12 amino acids. Germline V gene data show CDR1 as LNHDA and CDR2 as SQIVND (reference sequence). V was pared by 5 bases and J by 8 bases, with 2 bases of the junction left unmatched. The CDR3 spells CASSPAGDEQFF. The CDR3 DNA reads TGTGCCAGTAGTCCAGCGGGGGATGAGCAGTTCTTC.

This clonotype was picked up many times. This chain joins TRBV15 and TRBJ2-2; TRBD2 matches at 7 bases. V was clipped by 5 bases and J by 1 base; unmatched bases: 7. The CDR3 is 16 amino acids. The V gene's germline CDR1 is LNHNV and CDR2 YYDKDF (reference sequence). CDR3 amino acids: CATSGSSGVNTGELFF. CDR3 DNA sequence: TGTGCCACCAGCGGATCTAGCGGTGTGAACACCGGGGAGCTGTTTTTT.

There are many counts of this clonotype. The chain couples TRBV5-1 to TRBJ2-3; no firm D call. This CDR3 has 15 amino acids. Germline assignment: CDR1 SGHRS and CDR2 YFSETQ. V was clipped by 3 bases and J by 5 bases, with 16 bases between them. The CDR3 coding sequence is TGCGCCAGCAGCTCGGACCGTCTGCGTGGAGATACGCAGTATTTT. This gives the protein CASSSDRLRGDTQYF.

This clonotype was observed at least ten times. The chain recombines TRBV19 with TRBJ1-5; TRBD1 might be the D (6 bases). Trimming shortened V by 6 bases and J by 4 bases, and 13 bases separated the two germline ends. CDR1 LNHDA and CDR2 SQIVND come from the germline V gene (reference sequence). The CDR3 is made up of 14 amino acids. CDR3 nucleotide sequence: TGTGCCAGTAGCAAGACAGGTTGGAATCAGCCCCAGCATTTT. Residues: CASSKTGWNQPQHF.

The genes are TRBV19 and TRBJ2-2; 12 bases line up with TRBD1. Per the germline V gene, CDR1 is LNHDA and CDR2 is SQIVND (reference sequence). V shed 3 bases and J 6 bases; nucleotides not matched to a gene: 11. The CDR3 runs 18 residues. The CDR3 DNA follows: TGTGCCAGTAGTATCAGCGGATGGGACAGGGGGCGCCCCGGGGAGCTGTTTTTT. This sequence encodes CASSISGWDRGRPGELFF.

This rearrangement joins TRBV10-2 to TRBJ2-7; tentative D call: TRBD2 (7 bases). This CDR3 spans 16 amino acids. V gave up 3 bases and J gave up 6 bases, with 21 bases separating them. Looked up from germline, CDR1 is WSHSY and CDR2 is SAAADI. CDR3 region: CASSERRGAVMFEQYF. The DNA for the CDR3 is TGCGCCAGCAGTGAAAGACGGGGGGCGGTAATGTTCGAGCAGTACTTC.

This clonotype occurred many times. This chain uses TRBV7-6 with TRBJ2-3; D unclear. V was pared by 5 bases and J by 5 bases, with 11 bases between. Germline V CDR1 and CDR2: SGHVS, FNYEAQ. The CDR3 runs 13 residues. The CDR3 reads CASSPDQQDTQYF. The CDR3, as DNA: TGTGCCAGCAGCCCCGACCAGCAAGATACGCAGTATTTT.

This clonotype was counted ten times or more. The CDR3 is CSARSGGNSYEQYF. CDR3 DNA: TGCAGTGCTAGGAGCGGGGGTAACTCCTACGAGCAGTACTTC. The chain combines TRBV20-1 with TRBJ2-7; 8 bases are a match to TRBD2. The CDR3 totals 14 residues. V shed 3 bases, J shed 0 bases, and the junction held 4 bases outside the gene matches. CDR1 and CDR2 (germline): DFQATT, SNEGSKA (reference sequence).

This clonotype was counted many times. This chain uses TRBV6-6 with TRBJ2-7, with D unclear. Germline lookup yields CDR1 MNHNY and CDR2 SVGAGI (reference sequence). The CDR3 length is 15 residues. V lost 2 bases and J lost 0, with 11 bases in between. The CDR3 sequence is CASSYKGLSSYEQYF. The DNA for the CDR3 is TGTGCCAGCAGTTACAAGGGCCTTAGCTCCTACGAGCAGTACTTC.